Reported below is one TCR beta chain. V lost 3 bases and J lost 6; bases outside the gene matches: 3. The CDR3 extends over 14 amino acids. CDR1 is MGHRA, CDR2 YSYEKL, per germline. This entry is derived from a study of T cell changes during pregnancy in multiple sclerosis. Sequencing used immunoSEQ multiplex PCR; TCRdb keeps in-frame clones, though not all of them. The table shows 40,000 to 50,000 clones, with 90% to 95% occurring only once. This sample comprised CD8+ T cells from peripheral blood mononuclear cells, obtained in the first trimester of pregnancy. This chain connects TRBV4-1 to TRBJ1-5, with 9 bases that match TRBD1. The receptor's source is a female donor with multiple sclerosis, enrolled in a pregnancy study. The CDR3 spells CASSQGQGGQPQHF. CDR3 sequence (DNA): TGCGCCAGCAGCCAGGGACAGGGCGGTCAGCCCCAGCATTTT.